One and the same sample provided the 27 T cell receptor beta chains below, sequenced in a study of blood T cell repertoires in COVID-19. Libraries were prepared by immunoSEQ multiplex PCR; TCRdb keeps only in-frame clonotypes and omits some of them. In the table there are 330,000 or so clones, about 87% of which are singletons. The sequenced material came from PBMCs or T cells enriched from blood (not recorded which). The source is a man in his thirties or forties who had recovered from COVID-19.

The chain combines TRBV7-2 with TRBJ1-3, with TRBD1 as a possible D gene (6 bases). The V and J ends lost 4 bases and 4 bases respectively, with 11 bases between them. Germline V CDR1 and CDR2: SGHTA, FQGNSA. The length of the CDR3 is 14 residues. The CDR3 nucleotides are TGTGCCAGCAGCTACCGGGACACCGGAAACACCATATATTTT. This codes for CASSYRDTGNTIYF.

The chain carries TRBV18 and TRBJ2-5, with a possible D match to TRBD1 (5 bases). The germline V gene has CDR1 KGHSH and CDR2 LQKENI. This CDR3 spans 15 amino acids. The V end was cut by 0 bases, the J end by 5 bases, with 13 bases between. The CDR3 DNA reads TGTGCCAGCTCACCACCTCGGACACTTGGGGAGACCCAGTACTTC. Residues: CASSPPRTLGETQYF.

The chain joins TRBV5-1 to TRBJ1-1; 7 bases map to TRBD1. V was clipped by 3 bases and J by 3 bases; unmatched bases: 5. Germline V CDR1 and CDR2: SGHRS, YFSETQ. The CDR3 sequence is 14 residues long. The DNA for the CDR3 is TGCGCCAGCAGCTCGACAGGGTGGGACACTGAAGCTTTCTTT. Translating gives CASSSTGWDTEAFF.

The chain recombines TRBV7-9 with TRBJ1-2; the D gene is possibly TRBD1 (6 bases). The CDR3 loop spans 14 amino acids. V lost 5 bases and J 4 bases, leaving 14 bases between the germline ends. In germline, CDR1 is SEHNR, CDR2 FQNEAQ (reference sequence). In DNA, the CDR3 is TGTGCCAGCAGCGAGGGGGTGGGACGCTATGGCTACACCTTC. Translating it yields CASSEGVGRYGYTF.

This chain uses TRBV24-1 with TRBJ2-2, with a possible D match to TRBD2 (5 bases). Per germline, CDR1 KGHDR and CDR2 SFDVKD. The CDR3 spans 12 residues. The ends were cut back, 7 bases at V and 5 bases at J, with 7 bases in the middle. The CDR3 spells CATRTGTGELFF. CDR3 nucleotides: TGTGCCACCAGAACGGGAACCGGGGAGCTGTTTTTT.

This chain links TRBV13 with TRBJ1-2, with D hard to call. V gave up 4 bases and J gave up 8 bases, with 20 bases separating them. The CDR3 spans 15 residues. Looked up from germline, CDR1 is PRHDT and CDR2 is FYEKMQ (reference sequence). The CDR3 spells CASSSETATIRGYTF. CDR3 nucleotides: TGTGCCAGCAGCTCAGAGACCGCTACTATTCGGGGCTACACCTTC.

This chain connects TRBV12-3 or TRBV12-4 to TRBJ2-7, with D possibly being TRBD1 (6 bases). V shed 3 bases and J shed 6 bases, with 12 bases lying between them. The CDR3 runs to 13 residues. The DNA of the CDR3 is TGTGCCAGCAGTTTTTACAGGGCCGGCGAGCAGTACTTC. It is translated as CASSFYRAGEQYF.

The genes are TRBV7-9 and TRBJ1-6, with 7 bases fitting TRBD1. After removal of 2 bases from V and 7 bases from J, the junction contained 2 bases not matched to a gene. Germline V gene lookup returns CDR1 SEHNR and CDR2 FQNEAQ (reference sequence). The CDR3 loop spans 14 amino acids. DNA for the CDR3: TGTGCCAGCAGCTTACAGGGGGAAAATTCACCCCTCCACTTT. Its translation is CASSLQGENSPLHF.

The rearrangement links TRBV18 to TRBJ2-2; D is possibly TRBD1 (7 bases). The CDR3 totals 18 residues. Germline assignment: CDR1 KGHSH and CDR2 LQKENI. Trimming cost V 2 bases and J 3 bases, with 19 bases left between them. CDR3 sequence: CASSPFARGARDTGELFF. The CDR3 bases are TGTGCCAGCTCACCATTTGCCAGGGGGGCTCGTGACACCGGGGAGCTGTTTTTT.

As DNA, the CDR3 is TGTGCCAGCTCACCAAGAGGGGATACGCAGTATTTT. Amino acids: CASSPRGDTQYF. This rearrangement joins TRBV18 to TRBJ2-3, with a tentative D call TRBD2 (5 bases). Trimming cost V 2 bases and J 6 bases, with 6 bases left between them. This CDR3 has 12 amino acids. Germline V gene lookup returns CDR1 KGHSH and CDR2 LQKENI.

The genes are TRBV11-2 and TRBJ2-7; weak D call: TRBD2 (6 bases). Germline V gene lookup returns CDR1 SGHAT and CDR2 FQNNGV. The CDR3 sequence is 13 residues long. V was pared by 3 bases and J by 3 bases, with 9 bases between. The CDR3 protein is CASSFGGNYEQYF. CDR3 DNA: TGTGCCAGCAGCTTCGGGGGTAACTACGAGCAGTACTTC. Together with reference TRBV11-2 and TRBJ2-7, the CDR3 gives the full variable domain: EAGVAQSPRYKIIEKRQSVAFWCNPISGHATLYWYQQILGQGPKLLIQFQNNGVVDDSQLPKDRFSAERLKGVDSTLKIQPAKLEDSAVYLCASSFGGNYEQYFGPGTRLTVT.

V is TRBV9 and J is TRBJ2-1; 7 nucleotides line up with TRBD2. Germline V gene lookup returns CDR1 SGDLS and CDR2 YYNGEE. The CDR3 has 14 amino acids. V shed 2 bases, J shed 5 bases, and the junction held 4 bases outside the gene matches. The CDR3 bases are TGTGCCAGCAGCGTTGGGGGAGGGGACAATGAGCAGTTCTTC. Translating gives CASSVGGGDNEQFF. Complete variable domain (other parts from reference TRBV9 and TRBJ2-1): DSGVTQTPKHLITATGQRVTLRCSPRSGDLSVYWYQQSLDQGLQFLIQYYNGEERAKGNILERFSAQQFPDLHSELNLSSLELGDSALYFCASSVGGGDNEQFFGPGTRLTVL.

The chain recombines TRBV19 with TRBJ2-1; tentative D call: TRBD1 (5 bases). CDR3 length equals 15 residues. V was cut by 7 bases and J by 10 bases, with 23 bases left in between. Germline V lookup: CDR1 LNHDA, CDR2 SQIVND (reference sequence). The CDR3 spells CASNPTASGIWEQFF. The CDR3, as DNA: TGTGCCAGTAACCCGACAGCCAGTGGCATCTGGGAGCAGTTCTTC.

Regarding this clone: The same CDR3 also results from other DNA sequences found in this sample. This chain joins TRBV7-9 and TRBJ2-7, with D perhaps matching TRBD2 (5 bases). This CDR3 spans 14 amino acids. Germline CDR1 SEHNR, CDR2 FQNEAQ (reference sequence). The V end was cut by 0 bases, the J end by 1 base, with 7 bases between. The CDR3 spells CASSLAGGSYEQYF. The DNA of the CDR3 is TGTGCCAGCAGCTTAGCAGGAGGATCCTACGAGCAGTACTTC.

The V gene is TRBV18, the J gene TRBJ2-2; D is perhaps TRBD2 (5 bases). The ends were cut back, 6 bases at V and 2 bases at J, with 13 bases in the middle. Per the germline V gene, CDR1 is KGHSH and CDR2 is LQKENI. The CDR3 has 15 amino acids. The CDR3: CASSWASRNTGELFF. The CDR3 nucleotides are TGTGCCAGCTCCTGGGCTAGCCGAAACACCGGGGAGCTGTTTTTT.

The gene calls are TRBV6-5 and TRBJ1-6, with D uncertain. V was pared by 0 bases and J by 4 bases, with 7 bases between. This CDR3 region has 15 residues. Germline V gene data show CDR1 as MNHEY and CDR2 as SVGAGI. CDR3 bases: TGTGCCAGCAGTTACTCGGCAGATTATAATTCACCCCTCCACTTT. This sequence encodes CASSYSADYNSPLHF.

This chain links TRBV3-1 (or the pseudogene TRBV3-2) with TRBJ2-7; D is uncertain. The V gene lost 0 bases and the J gene lost 4 bases, with 10 bases spanning the gap. Per germline, CDR1 LGHDT and CDR2 YNNKEL (reference sequence). The CDR3 contains 14 residues. This CDR3 reads CASSQEFDEYEQYF. The CDR3 DNA reads TGTGCCAGCAGCCAAGAATTTGATGAGTACGAGCAGTACTTC.

This clone was seen more than once but under ten times. The chain couples TRBV4-1 to TRBJ1-2; possible D gene TRBD1, 5 bases. This CDR3 region has 13 residues. Per germline, CDR1 MGHRA and CDR2 YSYEKL. V lost 4 bases and J lost 8, with 14 bases in between. CDR3 amino acids: CASSRPLGVGYTF. The CDR3, as DNA: TGCGCCAGCAGCCGTCCCCTAGGGGTAGGCTACACCTTC.

This chain connects TRBV7-2 to TRBJ2-5, with D perhaps TRBD1 (6 bases). V dropped 0 bases and J dropped 5 bases, with 13 bases sitting between them. This CDR3 region has 15 residues. Germline V lookup: CDR1 SGHTA, CDR2 FQGNSA. The CDR3 here is CASSLAFTGWETQYF. The CDR3 DNA reads TGTGCCAGCAGCTTAGCTTTTACAGGGTGGGAGACCCAGTACTTC. Based on the CDR3 plus reference TRBV7-2 and TRBJ2-5, the full variable domain is GAGVSQSPSNKVTEKGKDVELRCDPISGHTALYWYRQSLGQGLEFLIYFQGNSAPDKSGLPSDRFSAERTGGSVSTLTIQRTQQEDSAVYLCASSLAFTGWETQYFGPGTRLLVL.

The V and J genes are TRBV2 and TRBJ2-7; TRBD1 might be the D (5 bases). The ends were cut back, 4 bases at V and 2 bases at J, with 9 bases in the middle. The germline CDR1 and CDR2 sequences are SNHLY and FYNNEI. This CDR3 region has 13 residues. This chain's CDR3 is CASSGRQPYEQYF. The CDR3 DNA is TGTGCCAGCAGTGGGAGACAGCCCTACGAGCAGTACTTC.

The gene calls are TRBV12-3 or TRBV12-4 and TRBJ2-5; D ambiguous. This CDR3 spans 11 amino acids. Trimming pared 3 bases from V and 5 bases from J, leaving 4 bases between. CDR3 sequence reads: CASSLSETQYF. The CDR3 DNA sequence: TGTGCCAGCAGTTTGAGTGAGACCCAGTACTTC.

The V and J genes are TRBV27 and TRBJ1-6; D is undetermined. This CDR3 contains 13 residues. V gave up 5 bases and J gave up 10 bases, with 12 bases separating them. In germline, CDR1 is MNHEY, CDR2 SMNVEV (reference sequence). The CDR3 coding sequence is TGTGCCAGCAGTGGCGCAGGTGACTCACCCCTCCACTTT. Translated, it gives CASSGAGDSPLHF.

This clone was picked up one time. The chain uses TRBV30 and TRBJ1-5, with unresolved D. V was cut by 1 base and J by 2 bases, with 3 bases left in between. The germline V gene encodes CDR1 GTSNPN and CDR2 SVGIG (reference sequence). The CDR3 extends over 12 amino acids. The CDR3 loop is CAWSGGNQPQHF. In DNA form, the CDR3 reads TGTGCCTGGAGTGGAGGCAATCAGCCCCAGCATTTT. The full variable domain, completed using reference TRBV30 and TRBJ1-5, is SQTIHQWPATLVQPVGSPLSLECTVEGTSNPNLYWYRQAAGRGLQLLFYSVGIGQISSEVPQNLSASRPQDRQFILSSKKLLLSDSGFYLCAWSGGNQPQHFGDGTRLSIL.

The chain is built from TRBV5-6 and TRBJ1-3; unclear D gene. V was trimmed by 1 base and J by 0 bases, leaving 8 bases between them. CDR3 length equals 15 residues. Germline values: CDR1 SGHDT, CDR2 YYEEEE. The CDR3 DNA reads TGTGCCAGCAGCTTGCGGGTGGACTCTGGAAACACCATATATTTT. It specifies CASSLRVDSGNTIYF.

V gene TRBV19 combines with J gene TRBJ1-5; perhaps TRBD1 as D (6 bases). Germline CDR1 reads LNHDA; CDR2 reads SQIVND (reference sequence). The CDR3 loop spans 15 amino acids. Trimming removed 5 bases at V and 0 bases at J, with 11 bases between. The CDR3 DNA is TGTGCCAGTAGTCCCAAGACAGGTAGCAATCAGCCCCAGCATTTT. Translating gives CASSPKTGSNQPQHF.

The genes are TRBV10-3 and TRBJ2-5; 7 bases are shared with TRBD1. Unmatched junction bases numbered 8, after V lost 2 bases and J lost 5 bases. The CDR3 sequence is 15 residues long. In germline, CDR1 is ENHRY, CDR2 SYGVKD. CDR3 in DNA: TGTGCCATCAGTGAGCCGGAACAGGGGCTGGAGACCCAGTACTTC. This encodes CAISEPEQGLETQYF.

The chain recombines TRBV12-3 or TRBV12-4 with TRBJ2-6; D not certain. With 7 bases removed from V and 4 bases from J, the gap between germline ends came to 8 bases. The CDR3 has 13 amino acids. Here the CDR3 DNA reads TGTGCCAGCACCCTCCTCGGGGCCAACGTCCTGACTTTC. This encodes CASTLLGANVLTF.